Given below is one TCR beta chain in context. The target antigen is unknown. PCR involved 60 Vbeta and 13 Jbeta primers. The table came from immunoSEQ multiplex PCR; TCRdb's copy has only in-frame clones and leaves some out. The sample records over 150,000 clones, roughly 79% being singletons. The CDR3 sequence is 16 residues long. Germline V gives CDR1 MNHEY, CDR2 SMNVEV (reference sequence). Losses at the gene ends were 4 bases for V and 10 bases for J; bases not matched to a gene: 15. The record originates from a study of cytomegalovirus exposure and HLA in healthy donors. Whole-study findings and limits: For TCR beta chains, V- and J-gene trimming was later linked to a missense DCLRE1C variant. The authors considered a cluster of highly shared sequence variants likely to be a sequencing artifact.

The origin of this receptor is a woman aged 45-59 years in good health and CMV-seronegative. Sequencing used PBMCs. The chain couples TRBV27 to TRBJ2-7; 11 bases are a match to TRBD2. In DNA form, the CDR3 reads TGTGCCAGCAGTTCAACTAGCGGGAGTTTGGTTACCAAACAGTACTTC. Its protein is CASSSTSGSLVTKQYF.